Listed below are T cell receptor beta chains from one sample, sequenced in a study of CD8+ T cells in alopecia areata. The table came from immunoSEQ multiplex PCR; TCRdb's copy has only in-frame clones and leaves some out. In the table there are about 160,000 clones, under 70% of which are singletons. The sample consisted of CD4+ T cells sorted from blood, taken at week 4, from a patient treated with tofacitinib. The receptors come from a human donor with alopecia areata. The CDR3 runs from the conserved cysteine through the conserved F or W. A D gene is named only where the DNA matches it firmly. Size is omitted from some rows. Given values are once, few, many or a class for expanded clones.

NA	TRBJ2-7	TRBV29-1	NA	TGCAGCGTTGTGGGATCGAGCCTGGCGTACGAGCAGTACTTC	CSVVGSSLAYEQYF
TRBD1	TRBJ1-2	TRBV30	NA	TGTGCCTGGAGTGAGGGGGCGCAGGGCTACACCTTC	CAWSEGAQGYTF
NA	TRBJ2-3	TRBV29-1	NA	TGCAGCGTGACCGACAGCTACACAGATACGCAGTATTTT	CSVTDSYTDTQYF
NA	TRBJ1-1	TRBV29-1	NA	TGCAGCGTTGAAGTCGGGAGCTTGAACACTGAAGCTTTCTTT	CSVEVGSLNTEAFF
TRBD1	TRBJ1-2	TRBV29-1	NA	TGCAGCGTTGTGGGACAGGGGGCGAAGGGCTACACCTTC	CSVVGQGAKGYTF
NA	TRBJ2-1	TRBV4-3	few	TGCGCCAGCAGCCTAACACAGACATCCTACAATGAGCAGTTCTTC	CASSLTQTSYNEQFF
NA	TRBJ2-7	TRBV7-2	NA	TGTGCCAGCAGCTTGAGCAGTAGCTCCTACGAGCAGTACTTC	CASSLSSSSYEQYF
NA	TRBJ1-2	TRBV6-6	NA	TGTGCCAGCAGCCCCAGTGGAGACGAGGGTGGCTACACCTTC	CASSPSGDEGGYTF
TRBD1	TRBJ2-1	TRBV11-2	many	TGTGCCAGCAGCTTACAGGGGGCAAGCAATGAGCAGTTCTTC	CASSLQGASNEQFF
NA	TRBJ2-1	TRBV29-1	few	TGCAGCGTTGCCAGGGGAAATGAGCAGTTCTTC	CSVARGNEQFF
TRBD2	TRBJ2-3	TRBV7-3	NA	TGTGCCAGCAGCGTGGGACTAGACTGGTTGGATACGCAGTATTTT	CASSVGLDWLDTQYF
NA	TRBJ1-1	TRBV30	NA	TGTGCCTGGAGTGTAAAACTGGGGAGGGTAGCTTTCTTT	CAWSVKLGRVAFF
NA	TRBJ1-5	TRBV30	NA	TGTGCCTGGAGTGTTGACCCCCTACATCAGCCCCAGCATTTT	CAWSVDPLHQPQHF
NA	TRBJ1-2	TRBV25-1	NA	TGTGCCAGCAGTGAGTCCGGGAAACACTATGGCTACACCTTC	CASSESGKHYGYTF
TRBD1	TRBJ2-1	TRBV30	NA	TGTGCCTGGAGGACAGGGGTCGGTGAGCAGTTCTTC	CAWRTGVGEQFF
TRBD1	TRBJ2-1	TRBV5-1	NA	TGCGCCAGCAGCCGGACAGGGGATCGAAGAAATGAGCAGTTCTTC	CASSRTGDRRNEQFF
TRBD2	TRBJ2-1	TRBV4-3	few	TGCGCCAGCAGCCAGACTACTAGCGGGGTAGGCAATGAGCAGTTCTTC	CASSQTTSGVGNEQFF
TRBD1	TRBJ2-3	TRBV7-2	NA	TGTGCCAGCAGCCGACAGGGGGGCACAGATACGCAGTATTTT	CASSRQGGTDTQYF
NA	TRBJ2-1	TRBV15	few	TGTGCCACCAGCAGAGATCGGGCAGACAATGAGCAGTTCTTC	CATSRDRADNEQFF
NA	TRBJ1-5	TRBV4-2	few	TGTGCCAGCAGCCAGGGGGGCAATCAGCCCCAGCATTTT	CASSQGGNQPQHF
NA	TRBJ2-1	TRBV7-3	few	TGTGCCAGCAGCTCCTACAGGGAGGGTGAGCAGTTCTTC	CASSSYREGEQFF
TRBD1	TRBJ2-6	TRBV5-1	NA	TGCGCCAGCAGCTTGGGGGACAGGCAGTCTGGGGCCAACGTCCTGACTTTC	CASSLGDRQSGANVLTF
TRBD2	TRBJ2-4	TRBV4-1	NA	TGCGCCAGCAGCCAGCCGGGGGAGGGGAGGATGTCGTACTTC	CASSQPGEGRMSYF
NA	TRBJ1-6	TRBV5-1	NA	TGCGCCAGCAGCTCGGACGGGAATAATTCACCCCTCCACTTT	CASSSDGNNSPLHF
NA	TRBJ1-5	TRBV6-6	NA	TGTGCCAGCAGGAGGACATTTGATCAGCCCCAGCATTTT	CASRRTFDQPQHF
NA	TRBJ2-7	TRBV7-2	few	TGTGCCAGCAGCTTAGCAGGGGGCTCCTACGAGCAGTACTTC	CASSLAGGSYEQYF
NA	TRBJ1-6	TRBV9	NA	TGTGCCAGCAGCGTCTCCAATAATTCACCCCTCCACTTT	CASSVSNNSPLHF
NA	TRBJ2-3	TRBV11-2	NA	TGTGCCAGCAGCCCAGAGACCGGACGGACAGATACGCAGTATTTT	CASSPETGRTDTQYF
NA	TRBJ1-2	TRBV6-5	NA	TGTGCCAGCACCAGTCGGCAGTATGGCTACACCTTC	CASTSRQYGYTF
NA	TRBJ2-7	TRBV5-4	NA	TGTGCCAGCAGCCCGGGACTTCTCTACGAGCAGTACTTC	CASSPGLLYEQYF
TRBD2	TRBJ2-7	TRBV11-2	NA	TGTGCCAGCAGCCCAGGACTAGCGGGCATGCCATTCTACGAGCAGTACTTC	CASSPGLAGMPFYEQYF
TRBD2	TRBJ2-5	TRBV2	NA	TGTGCCAGCAGCGAAGTGGGGGGGAGTCAAGAGACCCAGTACTTC	CASSEVGGSQETQYF
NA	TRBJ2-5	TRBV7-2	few	TGTGCCAGCAACCCTAGGGGGGGGAGAGAAGAGACCCAGTACTTC	CASNPRGGREETQYF
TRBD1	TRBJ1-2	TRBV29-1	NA	TGCAGCGTTACTACACAGGGGGGATCGTGGGGCTACACCTTC	CSVTTQGGSWGYTF
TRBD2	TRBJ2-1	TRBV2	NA	TGTGCCAGCAGGCTGGGACTAGCTAATGAGCAGTTCTTC	CASRLGLANEQFF
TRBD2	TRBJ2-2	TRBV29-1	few	TGCAGCGTTGAAAGGTGGGAGGGAACGAACACCGGGGAGCTGTTTTTT	CSVERWEGTNTGELFF
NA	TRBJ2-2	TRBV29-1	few	TGCAGCGTGGCGGTCTCTGGGAACACCGGGGAGCTGTTTTTT	CSVAVSGNTGELFF
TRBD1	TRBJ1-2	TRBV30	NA	TGTGCCTGGAGTGTGGGACAGGATGTTGGCTACACCTTC	CAWSVGQDVGYTF
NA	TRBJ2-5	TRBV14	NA	TGTGCCAGCAGCCAAGATACCAGGCTTGCGAACTTC	CASSQDTRLANF
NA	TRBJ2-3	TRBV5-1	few	TGCGCCAGCAGAACGGGGCCGACAGATACGCAGTATTTT	CASRTGPTDTQYF
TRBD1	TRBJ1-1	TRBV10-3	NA	TGTGCCATCAGTGACGAGGGGGCATTTACTGAAGCTTTCTTT	CAISDEGAFTEAFF
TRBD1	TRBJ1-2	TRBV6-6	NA	TGTGCCTCCCAACTGACAGGGATGAGTGGCTACACCTTC	CASQLTGMSGYTF
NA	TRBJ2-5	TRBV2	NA	TGTGCCAGCAGTGCTCGGGAGACCCAGTACTTC	CASSARETQYF
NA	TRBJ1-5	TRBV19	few	TGTGCCAGTAGTCCGAAACCATATGGCAATCAGCCCCAGCATTTT	CASSPKPYGNQPQHF
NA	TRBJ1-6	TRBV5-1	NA	TGCGCCAGCAGCTTCGAGGGGGATTCACCCCTCCACTTT	CASSFEGDSPLHF
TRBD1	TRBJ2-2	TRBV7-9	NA	TGTGCCAGCAACACCCGGACAGGGAACACCGGGGAGCTGTTTTTT	CASNTRTGNTGELFF
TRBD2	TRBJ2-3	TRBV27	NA	TGTGCCAGCACCCGACTAGCGGGGGGTGATACGCAGTATTTT	CASTRLAGGDTQYF
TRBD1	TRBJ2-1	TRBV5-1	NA	TGCGCCAGCAGCTGGACACAGGGGTTGTGGCAGTTCTTC	CASSWTQGLWQFF
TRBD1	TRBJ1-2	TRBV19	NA	TGTGCCAGCAAAGTCCGGGGACAGGGGGCGAACTATGGCTACACCTTC	CASKVRGQGANYGYTF
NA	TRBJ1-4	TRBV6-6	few	TGTGCCAGCACCTACGGGACGGCAAGTTGGGAAAAACTGTTTTTT	CASTYGTASWEKLFF
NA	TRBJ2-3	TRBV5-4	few	TGTGCCAGCAGCTTGGAAACAGATACGCAGTATTTT	CASSLETDTQYF
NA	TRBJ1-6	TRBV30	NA	TGTGCCTGGAGTGTAGAAGGCGGGAATTCACCCCTCCACTTT	CAWSVEGGNSPLHF
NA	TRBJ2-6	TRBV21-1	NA	TGTGCGTACTGGGACAGGGAGGGAGGCGTCCTGACTTTC	CAYWDREGGVLTF
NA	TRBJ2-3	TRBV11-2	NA	TGTGCCAGCAGCCAAGGACCTTCGCAGTATTTT	CASSQGPSQYF